This entry concerns a single T cell receptor (beta chain). The data were obtained in a study of long-term antiretroviral therapy in people with HIV. The authors ran the immunoSEQ assay, v3.0, at survey level. Sequencing set out to capture roughly 40,000-50,000 T-cell genomes per sample. Sequencing used immunoSEQ multiplex PCR; TCRdb keeps in-frame clones, though not all of them. Here the sample spans under 5,500 clones, around nine tenths being singletons. The CDR3 extends over 18 amino acids. Germline lookup yields CDR1 SGHRS and CDR2 YFSETQ. V was trimmed by 3 bases and J by 4 bases, leaving 23 bases between them.

The receptor was derived from a woman in her forties or fifties with HIV. The J gene is TRBJ2-1, the V gene TRBV5-1; maybe TRBD1 (6 bases). The input for sequencing was unsorted PBMCs, taken 1.3 years after starting antiretroviral therapy. The CDR3 is CASSWIGRDNKIYNEQFF. CDR3 DNA: TGCGCCAGCAGCTGGATAGGAAGGGACAACAAGATTTACAATGAGCAGTTCTTC.